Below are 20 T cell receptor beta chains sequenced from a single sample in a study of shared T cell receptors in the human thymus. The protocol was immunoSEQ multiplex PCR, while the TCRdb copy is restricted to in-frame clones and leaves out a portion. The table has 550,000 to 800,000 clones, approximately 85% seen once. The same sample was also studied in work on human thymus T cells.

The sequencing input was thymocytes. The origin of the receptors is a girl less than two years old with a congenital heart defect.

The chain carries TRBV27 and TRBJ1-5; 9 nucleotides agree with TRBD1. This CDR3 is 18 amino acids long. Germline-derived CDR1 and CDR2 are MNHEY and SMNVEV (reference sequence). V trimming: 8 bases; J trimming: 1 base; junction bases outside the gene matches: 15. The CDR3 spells CASGTNRGLAKSNQPQHF. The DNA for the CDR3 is TGTGCCAGCGGGACCAACAGGGGGCTGGCAAAGAGCAATCAGCCCCAGCATTTT.

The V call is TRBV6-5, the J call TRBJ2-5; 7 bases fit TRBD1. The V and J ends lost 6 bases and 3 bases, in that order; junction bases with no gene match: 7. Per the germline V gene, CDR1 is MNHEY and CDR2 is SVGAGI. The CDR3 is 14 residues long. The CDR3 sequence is CASSRSTGEETQYF. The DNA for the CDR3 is TGTGCCAGCAGCCGAAGCACAGGGGAAGAGACCCAGTACTTC.

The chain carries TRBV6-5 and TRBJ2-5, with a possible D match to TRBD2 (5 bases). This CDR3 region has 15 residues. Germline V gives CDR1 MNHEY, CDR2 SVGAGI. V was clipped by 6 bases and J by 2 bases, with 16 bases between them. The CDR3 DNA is TGTGCCAGCAGATCGAGGGTGGAACAACAAGAGACCCAGTACTTC. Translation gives CASRSRVEQQETQYF.

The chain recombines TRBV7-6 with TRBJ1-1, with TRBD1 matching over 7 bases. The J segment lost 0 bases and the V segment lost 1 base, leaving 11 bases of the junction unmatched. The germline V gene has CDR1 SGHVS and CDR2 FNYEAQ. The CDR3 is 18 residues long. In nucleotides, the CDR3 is TGTGCCAGCAGCTTAGACCCCTTGGGACAGTCCATGAACACTGAAGCTTTCTTT. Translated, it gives CASSLDPLGQSMNTEAFF. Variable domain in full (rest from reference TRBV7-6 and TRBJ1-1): GAGVSQSPRYKVTKRGQDVALRCDPISGHVSLYWYRQALGQGPEFLTYFNYEAQQDKSGLPNDRFSAERPEGSISTLTIQRTEQRDSAMYRCASSLDPLGQSMNTEAFFGQGTRLTVV.

The CDR3 here is CASSRVAGSNTGELFF. The CDR3 bases are TGTGCCAGCTCTAGGGTGGCAGGGTCGAACACCGGGGAGCTGTTTTTT. V gene TRBV25-1 combines with J gene TRBJ2-2, with D perhaps TRBD1 (5 bases). Trimming took off 8 bases at V and 0 bases at J, with 16 bases between the two ends. The CDR3 is made up of 16 amino acids. Germline lookup yields CDR1 MGHDK and CDR2 SYGVNS.

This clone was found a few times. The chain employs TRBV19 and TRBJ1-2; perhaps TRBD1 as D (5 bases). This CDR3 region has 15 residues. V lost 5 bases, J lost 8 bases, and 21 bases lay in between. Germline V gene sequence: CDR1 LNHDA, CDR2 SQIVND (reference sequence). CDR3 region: CASSPQGRGRGGYTF. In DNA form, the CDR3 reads TGTGCCAGTAGTCCGCAAGGGAGGGGCCGGGGAGGCTACACCTTC.

The DNA of the CDR3 is TGTGCCAGCAGCTTAGCCTCCCGGACGGGGGGGGGAAACAATGAGCAGTTCTTC. Amino acid sequence: CASSLASRTGGGNNEQFF. The chain carries TRBV7-9 and TRBJ2-1, with TRBD2 identical over 8 bases. The CDR3 consists of 18 residues. Looked up from germline, CDR1 is SEHNR and CDR2 is FQNEAQ (reference sequence). V lost 0 bases and J lost 5; bases outside the gene matches: 12.

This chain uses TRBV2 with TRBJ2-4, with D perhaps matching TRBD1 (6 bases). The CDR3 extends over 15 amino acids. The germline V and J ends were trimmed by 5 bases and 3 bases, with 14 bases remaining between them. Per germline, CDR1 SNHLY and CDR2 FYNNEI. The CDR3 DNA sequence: TGTGCCAGCAGTCAACCGGGACACGACAAAAACATTCAGTACTTC. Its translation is CASSQPGHDKNIQYF. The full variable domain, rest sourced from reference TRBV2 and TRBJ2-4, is EPEVTQTPSHQVTQMGQEVILRCVPISNHLYFYWYRQILGQKVEFLVSFYNNEISEKSEIFDDQFSVERPDGSNFTLKIRSTKLEDSAMYFCASSQPGHDKNIQYFGAGTRLSVL.

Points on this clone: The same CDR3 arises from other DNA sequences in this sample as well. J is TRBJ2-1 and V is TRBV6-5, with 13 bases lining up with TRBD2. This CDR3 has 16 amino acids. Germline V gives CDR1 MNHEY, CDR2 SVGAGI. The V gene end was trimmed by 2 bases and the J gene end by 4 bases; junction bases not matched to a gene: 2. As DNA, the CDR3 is TGTGCCAGCAGTTACAGGACTAGCGGGGGATACAATGAGCAGTTCTTC. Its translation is CASSYRTSGGYNEQFF.

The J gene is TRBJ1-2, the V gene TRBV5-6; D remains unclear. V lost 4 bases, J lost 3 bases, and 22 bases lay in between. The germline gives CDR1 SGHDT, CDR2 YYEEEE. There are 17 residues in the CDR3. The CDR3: CASSVSDTTVVHYGYTF. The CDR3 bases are TGTGCCAGCAGCGTATCTGACACGACCGTCGTCCACTATGGCTACACCTTC.

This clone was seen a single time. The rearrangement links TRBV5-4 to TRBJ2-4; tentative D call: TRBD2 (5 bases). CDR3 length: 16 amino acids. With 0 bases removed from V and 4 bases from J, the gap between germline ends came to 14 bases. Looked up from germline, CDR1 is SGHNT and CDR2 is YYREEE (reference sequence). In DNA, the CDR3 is TGTGCCAGCAGCTTGGGTCCCCGGGATACAAAAAACATTCAGTACTTC. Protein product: CASSLGPRDTKNIQYF.

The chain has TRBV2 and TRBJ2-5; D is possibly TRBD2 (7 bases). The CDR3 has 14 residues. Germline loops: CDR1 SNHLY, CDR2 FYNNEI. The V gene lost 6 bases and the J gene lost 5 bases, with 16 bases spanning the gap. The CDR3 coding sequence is TGTGCCAGCAGGGACAAGGGGGGGCAGGAGACCCAGTACTTC. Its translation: CASRDKGGQETQYF.

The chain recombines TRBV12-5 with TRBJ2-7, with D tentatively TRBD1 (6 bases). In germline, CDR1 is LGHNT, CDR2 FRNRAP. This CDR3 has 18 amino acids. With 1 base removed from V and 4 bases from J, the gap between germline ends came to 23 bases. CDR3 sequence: CASGLAPGQLSRGYEQYF. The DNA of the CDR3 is TGTGCTAGTGGTTTGGCCCCCGGACAGCTCTCGAGGGGATACGAGCAGTACTTC.

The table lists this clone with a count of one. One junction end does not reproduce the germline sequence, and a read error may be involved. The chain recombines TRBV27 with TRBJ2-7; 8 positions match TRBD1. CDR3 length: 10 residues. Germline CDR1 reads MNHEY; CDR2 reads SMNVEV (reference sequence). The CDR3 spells CASGFRDRFF. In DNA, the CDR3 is TGTGCCAGCGGATTCCGGGACAGGTTCTTC.

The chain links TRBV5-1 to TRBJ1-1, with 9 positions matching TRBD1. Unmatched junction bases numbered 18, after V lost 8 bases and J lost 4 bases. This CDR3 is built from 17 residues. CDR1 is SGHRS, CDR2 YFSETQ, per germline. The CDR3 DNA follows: TGCGCCAGTCATCCCGGGACAGGGCAAAAAAAGAGCACTGAAGCTTTCTTT. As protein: CASHPGTGQKKSTEAFF.

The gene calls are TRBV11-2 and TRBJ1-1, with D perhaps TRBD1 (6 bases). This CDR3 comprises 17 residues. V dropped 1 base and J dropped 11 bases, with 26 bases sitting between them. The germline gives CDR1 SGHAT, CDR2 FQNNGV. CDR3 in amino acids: CASSLVGRGTPVNEAFF. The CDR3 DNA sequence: TGTGCCAGCAGCTTAGTCGGGAGGGGGACGCCCGTAAATGAGGCTTTCTTT.

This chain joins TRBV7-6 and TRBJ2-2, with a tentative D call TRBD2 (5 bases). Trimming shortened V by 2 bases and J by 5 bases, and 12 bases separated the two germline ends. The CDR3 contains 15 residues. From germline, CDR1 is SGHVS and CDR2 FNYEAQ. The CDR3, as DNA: TGTGCCAGCAGCTTAAGCCGGGAAGAAACCGGGGAGCTGTTTTTT. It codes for CASSLSREETGELFF.

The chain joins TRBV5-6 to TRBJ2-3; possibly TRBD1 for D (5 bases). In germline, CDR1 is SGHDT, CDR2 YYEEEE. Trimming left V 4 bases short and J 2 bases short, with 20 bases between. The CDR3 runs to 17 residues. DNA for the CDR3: TGTGCCAGCAGCGAGCCGACAGAAACAACTCCCACAGATACGCAGTATTTT. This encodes CASSEPTETTPTDTQYF.

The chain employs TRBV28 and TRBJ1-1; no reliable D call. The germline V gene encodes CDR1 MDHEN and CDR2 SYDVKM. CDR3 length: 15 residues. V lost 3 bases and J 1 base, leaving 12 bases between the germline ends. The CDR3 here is CASSFVGLGNTEAFF. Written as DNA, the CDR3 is TGTGCCAGCAGTTTCGTCGGGTTGGGGAACACTGAAGCTTTCTTT.

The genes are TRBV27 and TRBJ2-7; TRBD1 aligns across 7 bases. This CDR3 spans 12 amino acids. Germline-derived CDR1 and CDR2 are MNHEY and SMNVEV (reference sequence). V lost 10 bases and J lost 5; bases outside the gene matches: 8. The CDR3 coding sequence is TGTGCCACCCGGGACAGAGGAGACGAGCAGTACTTC. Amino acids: CATRDRGDEQYF.